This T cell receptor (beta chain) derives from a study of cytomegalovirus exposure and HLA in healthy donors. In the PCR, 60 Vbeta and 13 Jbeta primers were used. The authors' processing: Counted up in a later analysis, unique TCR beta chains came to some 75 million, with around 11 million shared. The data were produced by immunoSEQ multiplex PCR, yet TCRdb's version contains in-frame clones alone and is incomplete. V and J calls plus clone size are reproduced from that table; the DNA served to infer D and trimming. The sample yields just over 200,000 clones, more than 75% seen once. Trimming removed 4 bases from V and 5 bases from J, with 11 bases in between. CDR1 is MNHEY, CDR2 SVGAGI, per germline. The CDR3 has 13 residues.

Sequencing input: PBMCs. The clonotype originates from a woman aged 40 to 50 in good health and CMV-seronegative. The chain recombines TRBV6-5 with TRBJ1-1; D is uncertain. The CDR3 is CASSSARGTEAFF. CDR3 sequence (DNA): TGTGCCAGCAGTTCGGCCAGAGGGACTGAAGCTTTCTTT.